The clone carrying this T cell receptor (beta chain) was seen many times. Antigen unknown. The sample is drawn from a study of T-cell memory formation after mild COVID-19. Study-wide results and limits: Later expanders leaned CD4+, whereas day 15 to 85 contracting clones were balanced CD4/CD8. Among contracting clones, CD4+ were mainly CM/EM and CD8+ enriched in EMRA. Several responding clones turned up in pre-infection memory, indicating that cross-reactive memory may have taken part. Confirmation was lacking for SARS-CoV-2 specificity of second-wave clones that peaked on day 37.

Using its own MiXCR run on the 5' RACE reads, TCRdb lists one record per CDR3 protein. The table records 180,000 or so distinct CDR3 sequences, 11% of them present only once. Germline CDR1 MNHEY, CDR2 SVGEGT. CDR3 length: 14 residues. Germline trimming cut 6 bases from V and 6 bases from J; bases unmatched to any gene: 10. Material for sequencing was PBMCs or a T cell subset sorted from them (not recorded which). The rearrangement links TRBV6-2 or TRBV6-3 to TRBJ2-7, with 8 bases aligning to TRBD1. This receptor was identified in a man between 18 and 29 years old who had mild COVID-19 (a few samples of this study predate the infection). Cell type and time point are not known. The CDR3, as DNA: TGTGCCAGCAGCCCCTGGACAGGGTTGACCGAGCAGTACTTC. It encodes CASSPWTGLTEQYF.